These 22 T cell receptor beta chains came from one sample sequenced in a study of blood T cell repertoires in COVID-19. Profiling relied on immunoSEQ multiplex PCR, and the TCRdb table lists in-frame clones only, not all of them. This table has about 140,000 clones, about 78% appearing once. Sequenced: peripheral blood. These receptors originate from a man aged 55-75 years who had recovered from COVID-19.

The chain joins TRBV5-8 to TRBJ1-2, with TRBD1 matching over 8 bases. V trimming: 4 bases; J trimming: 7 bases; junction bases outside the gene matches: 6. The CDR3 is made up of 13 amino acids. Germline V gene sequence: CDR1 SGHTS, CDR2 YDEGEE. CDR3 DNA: TGTGCCAGCAGCCCAGGGGGCAGGTTTGGCTACACCTTC. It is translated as CASSPGGRFGYTF. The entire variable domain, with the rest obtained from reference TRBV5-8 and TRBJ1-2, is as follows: EAGVTQSPTHLIKTRGQQATLRCSPISGHTSVYWYQQALGLGLQFLLWYDEGEERNRGNFPPRFSGRQFPNYSSELNVNALELEDSALYLCASSPGGRFGYTFGSGTRLTVV.

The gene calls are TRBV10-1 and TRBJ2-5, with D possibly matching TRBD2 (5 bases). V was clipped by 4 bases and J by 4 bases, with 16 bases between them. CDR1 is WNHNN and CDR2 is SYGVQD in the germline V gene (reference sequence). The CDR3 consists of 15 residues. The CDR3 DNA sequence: TGCGCCAGCAGTGGAACTAGTTTGGCAGTAGAGACCCAGTACTTC. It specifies CASSGTSLAVETQYF.

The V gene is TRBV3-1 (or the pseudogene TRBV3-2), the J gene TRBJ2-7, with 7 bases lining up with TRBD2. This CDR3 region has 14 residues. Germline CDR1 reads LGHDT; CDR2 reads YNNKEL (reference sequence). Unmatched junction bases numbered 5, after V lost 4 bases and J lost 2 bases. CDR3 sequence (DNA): TGTGCCAGCAGCCCCTCAGCGGGGACCTACGAGCAGTACTTC. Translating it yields CASSPSAGTYEQYF.

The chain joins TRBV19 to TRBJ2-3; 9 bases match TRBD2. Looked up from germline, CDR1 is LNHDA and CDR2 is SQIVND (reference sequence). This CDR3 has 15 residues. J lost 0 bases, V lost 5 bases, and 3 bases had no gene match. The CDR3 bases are TGTGCCAGTAGTCACACTAGCGGGAGCACAGATACGCAGTATTTT. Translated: CASSHTSGSTDTQYF.

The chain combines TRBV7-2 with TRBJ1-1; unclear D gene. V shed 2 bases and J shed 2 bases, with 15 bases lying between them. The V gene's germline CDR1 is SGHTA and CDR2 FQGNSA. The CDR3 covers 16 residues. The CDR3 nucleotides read TGTGCCAGCAGCTTATCCATGTCGGTCCTCAACACTGAAGCTTTCTTT. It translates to CASSLSMSVLNTEAFF.

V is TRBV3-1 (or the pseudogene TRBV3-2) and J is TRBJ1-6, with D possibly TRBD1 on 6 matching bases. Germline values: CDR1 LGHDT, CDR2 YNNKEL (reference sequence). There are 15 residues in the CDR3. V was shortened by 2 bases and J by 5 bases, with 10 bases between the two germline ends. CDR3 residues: CASSQRWTDNSPLHF. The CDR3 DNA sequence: TGTGCCAGCAGCCAACGCTGGACAGATAATTCACCCCTCCACTTT.

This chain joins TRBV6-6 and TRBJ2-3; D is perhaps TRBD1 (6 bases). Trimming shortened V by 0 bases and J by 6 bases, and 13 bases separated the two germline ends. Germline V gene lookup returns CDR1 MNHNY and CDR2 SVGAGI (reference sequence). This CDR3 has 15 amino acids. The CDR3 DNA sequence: TGTGCCAGCAGTTACTCACTCAGGGGATCGGATACGCAGTATTTT. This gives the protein CASSYSLRGSDTQYF.

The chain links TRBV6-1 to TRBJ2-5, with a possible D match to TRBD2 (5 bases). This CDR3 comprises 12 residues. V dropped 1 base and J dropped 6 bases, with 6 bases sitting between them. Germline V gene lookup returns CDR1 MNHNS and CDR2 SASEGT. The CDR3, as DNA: TGTGCCAGCAGTGAAGACGGGAAGACCCAGTACTTC. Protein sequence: CASSEDGKTQYF.

The CDR3 bases are TGTGCCAGTAGTATCGAACGGGAGGTCGGGGCGCAGTTCTTC. Translating it yields CASSIEREVGAQFF. The chain joins TRBV19 to TRBJ2-1; 7 nucleotides match TRBD2. Germline V gives CDR1 LNHDA, CDR2 SQIVND (reference sequence). The CDR3 is 14 amino acids. V dropped 3 bases and J dropped 12; count of bases not matched to a gene: 11.

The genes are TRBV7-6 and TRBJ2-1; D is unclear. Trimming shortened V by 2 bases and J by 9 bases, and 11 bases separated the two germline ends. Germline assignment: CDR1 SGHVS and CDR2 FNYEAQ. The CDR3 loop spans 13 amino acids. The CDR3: CASSLTAMSEQFF. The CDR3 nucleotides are TGTGCCAGCAGCTTAACTGCGATGAGTGAGCAGTTCTTC.

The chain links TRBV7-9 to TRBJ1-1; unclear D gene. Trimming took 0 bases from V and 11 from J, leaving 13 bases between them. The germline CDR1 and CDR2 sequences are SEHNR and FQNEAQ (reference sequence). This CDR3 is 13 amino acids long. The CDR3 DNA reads TGTGCCAGCAGCTTAGCGGGTGGCCTAGTGGCTTTCTTT. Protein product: CASSLAGGLVAFF.

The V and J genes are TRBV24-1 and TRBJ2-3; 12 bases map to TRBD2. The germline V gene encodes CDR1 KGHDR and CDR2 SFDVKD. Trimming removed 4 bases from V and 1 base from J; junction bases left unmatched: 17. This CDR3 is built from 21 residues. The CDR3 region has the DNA TGTGCCACCAGTGAGTCGGTCCTAGCGGGGGGGCCTATTAGTCGCACAGATACGCAGTATTTT. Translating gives CATSESVLAGGPISRTDTQYF.

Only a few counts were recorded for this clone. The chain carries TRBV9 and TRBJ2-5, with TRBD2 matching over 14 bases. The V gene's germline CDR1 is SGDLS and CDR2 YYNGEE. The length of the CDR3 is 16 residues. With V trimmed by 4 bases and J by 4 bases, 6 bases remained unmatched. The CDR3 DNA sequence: TGTGCCAGCAGCACCAGGACTAGCGGGGGGCGAGAGACCCAGTACTTC. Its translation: CASSTRTSGGRETQYF. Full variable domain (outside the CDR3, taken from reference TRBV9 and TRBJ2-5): DSGVTQTPKHLITATGQRVTLRCSPRSGDLSVYWYQQSLDQGLQFLIQYYNGEERAKGNILERFSAQQFPDLHSELNLSSLELGDSALYFCASSTRTSGGRETQYFGPGTRLLVL.

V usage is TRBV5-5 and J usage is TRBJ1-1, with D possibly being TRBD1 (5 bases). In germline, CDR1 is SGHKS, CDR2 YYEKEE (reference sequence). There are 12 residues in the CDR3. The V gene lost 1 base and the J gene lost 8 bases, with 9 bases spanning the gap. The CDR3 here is CASSLRAGEAFF. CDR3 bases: TGTGCCAGCAGCTTGCGGGCAGGGGAAGCTTTCTTT.

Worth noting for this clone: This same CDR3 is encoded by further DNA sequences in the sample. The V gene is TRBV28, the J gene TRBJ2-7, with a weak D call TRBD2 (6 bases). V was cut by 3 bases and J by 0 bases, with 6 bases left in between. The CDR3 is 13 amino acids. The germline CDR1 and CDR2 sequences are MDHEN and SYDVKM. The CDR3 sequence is CASSFGGSYEQYF. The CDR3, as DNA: TGTGCCAGCAGTTTCGGGGGCTCCTACGAGCAGTACTTC.

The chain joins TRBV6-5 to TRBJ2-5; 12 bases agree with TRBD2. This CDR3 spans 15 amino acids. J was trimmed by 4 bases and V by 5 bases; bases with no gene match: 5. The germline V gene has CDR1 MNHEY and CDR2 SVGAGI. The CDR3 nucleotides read TGTGCCAGCAGTCCTAGCGGGGGGGCCCCAGAGACCCAGTACTTC. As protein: CASSPSGGAPETQYF.

As DNA, the CDR3 is TGTGCCAGCAGCCCCGGACAACAAGAGACCCAGTACTTC. Translating it yields CASSPGQQETQYF. The rearrangement joins TRBV12-3 or TRBV12-4 to TRBJ2-5, with D possibly TRBD1 on 5 matching bases. The CDR3 runs 13 residues. V shed 6 bases and J shed 2 bases, with 10 bases lying between them.

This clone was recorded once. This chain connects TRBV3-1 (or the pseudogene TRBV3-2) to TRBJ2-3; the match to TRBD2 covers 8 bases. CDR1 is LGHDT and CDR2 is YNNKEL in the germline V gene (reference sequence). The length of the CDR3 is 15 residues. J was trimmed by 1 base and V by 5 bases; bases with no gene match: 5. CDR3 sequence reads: CASSSGRARTDTQYF. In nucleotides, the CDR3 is TGTGCCAGCAGCTCCGGGAGGGCGCGCACAGATACGCAGTATTTT.

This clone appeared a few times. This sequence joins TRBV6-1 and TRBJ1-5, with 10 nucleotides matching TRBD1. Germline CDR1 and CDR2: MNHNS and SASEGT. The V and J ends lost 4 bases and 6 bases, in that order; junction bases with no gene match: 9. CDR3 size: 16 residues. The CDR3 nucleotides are TGTGCCAGCAGTGTGACCGGGACAGGGGCCGGTCAGCCCCAGCATTTT. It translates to CASSVTGTGAGQPQHF.

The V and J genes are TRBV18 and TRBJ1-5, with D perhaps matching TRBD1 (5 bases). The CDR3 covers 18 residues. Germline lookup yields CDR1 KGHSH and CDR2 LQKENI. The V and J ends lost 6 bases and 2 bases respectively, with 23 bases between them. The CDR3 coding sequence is TGTGCCAGCTCCCGCACGGCCAGGGCCAACCCTGGCAATCAGCCCCAGCATTTT. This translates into CASSRTARANPGNQPQHF.

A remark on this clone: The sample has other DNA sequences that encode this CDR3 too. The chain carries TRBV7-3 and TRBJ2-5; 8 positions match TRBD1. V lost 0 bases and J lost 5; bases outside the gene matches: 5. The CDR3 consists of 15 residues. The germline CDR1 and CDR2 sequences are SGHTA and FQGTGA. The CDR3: CASSLTSDRGETQYF. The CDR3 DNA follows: TGTGCCAGCAGCTTAACCTCCGACAGGGGCGAGACCCAGTACTTC.

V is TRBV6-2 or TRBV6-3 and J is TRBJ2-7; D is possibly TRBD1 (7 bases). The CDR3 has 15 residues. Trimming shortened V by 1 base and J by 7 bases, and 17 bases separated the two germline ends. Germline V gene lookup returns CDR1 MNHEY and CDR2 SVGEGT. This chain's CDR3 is CASSYFPEGAEEQYF. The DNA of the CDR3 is TGTGCCAGCAGTTACTTCCCGGAGGGGGCGGAAGAGCAGTACTTC.